The sequence of this TCR beta chain was determined in a study of T cells in Graves' hyperthyroidism and ophthalmopathy (dated by TCRdb to about 2019). Concerning the study at large: A discovery cohort of about a hundred patients, 43 with Graves' ophthalmopathy and 57 with stable Graves' hyperthyroidism, was used to find distinguishing TCR V-J signatures. An independent validation cohort of 18 to 20 hyperthyroidism patients and 17 patients who later progressed to ophthalmopathy tested prospective prediction of ophthalmopathy. The 75 to 100 discovery patients were randomly divided into training and test sets at a 7:3 ratio. In addition, the study compared T-cell repertoires in thyroid tissue and in blood from roughly six Graves' hyperthyroidism patients. After sampling, hyperthyroidism patients received methimazole starting at 30 mg daily, and ophthalmopathy patients received high-dose intravenous methylprednisolone. The paper describes TCR Vbeta CDR3 sequencing of 120 to 150 peripheral blood samples, made up of some 42 ophthalmopathy patients, 70 to 75 hyperthyroidism patients and some 17 progressor patients.

Graves' hyperthyroidism was defined as stable when no progression to ophthalmopathy occurred over 18 months of follow-up. Hyperthyroidism patients were aged 18 to 65 years and newly diagnosed, with disease duration of less than 2 months. Exclusion was applied to patients with uncontrolled infections, other autoimmune diseases, pregnancy or lactation. Diagnoses were established on the basis of clinical symptoms, serum thyroxine and TRAb, thyroid ultrasound, and orbital computed tomography. Total RNA was extracted using Trizol reagent, and RNA quality was assessed on an Agilent 2100 Bioanalyzer. Per the germline V gene, SQVTM is the CDR1 and ANQGSEA is the CDR2. V is reduced by 4 bases and J by 1 base, leaving a spacing of 16 bases between them. Including cysteine and phenylalanine, the CDR3 has 15 amino acids. Of all the DNA, just the CDR3 is kept, 45 bases in frame from base 1. TCR beta CDR3 regions were amplified from RNA transcripts. For the first round of RT-PCR on the TCR CDR3, the HTBI primer set was used together with the Qiagen OneStep RT-PCR kit. Libraries were constructed in a second round of multiplex PCR, after which size selection and purification were performed. Sequencing of the libraries was done on an Illumina HiSeq2000 using paired-end 100 bp reads. As for the original processing: SOAPnuke was used to process the raw data, throwing out any read that contained adapters or uncalled bases, had a mean Phred below 15, or lacked an exact constant-primer or identifier match. High-quality paired reads were merged using COPE v1.2.5, and each unique nucleotide sequence was defined as a clonotype. Clonotypes were aligned to IMGT TRBV, TRBD and TRBJ reference segments using MiTCR v1.1. The analysis was restricted to V-J combinations with a frequency above 0.0001, which together covered roughly 99% of the repertoires. The TCS score was defined as the ratio of F50 (clonal expansion) to E x V (chaos), calculated using BLOSUM62-based TCRdist between CDR3 peptides within each V-J. Welch's t-statistics and random forest reduced roughly 500 V-J features to roughly 13, which were used in a naive Bayes classifier (R e1071). Using fastp trimming at Q25 and MiXCR clonotype assembly, TCRdb reanalyzed the public sequencing data and kept in-frame beta chains. Rows are combined by CDR3 protein, so each entry shows the most common genes and DNA. The V and J calls shown here were made by TCRdb, not taken from the authors' results. In this sample the table shows about 560,000 distinct CDR3 sequences, around 45% of which occur a single time. The ten largest make up about 8.2% of the sample.

Paper-wide results and their limitations: No statistical method was used to set the sample size in advance, and investigators knew the group allocation. In validation, the model predicted progression to ophthalmopathy with roughly 70% sensitivity and roughly 75% specificity, a median of 6.5 months before onset. A 13 V-J signature model separated ophthalmopathy from stable hyperthyroidism, with roughly 88% sensitivity and roughly 81% specificity in cross-validation and 80%/75% in testing. Most expanded thyroid clonotypes (frequency above 0.001) were also detected in blood, a finding suggesting that blood repertoires may reflect thyroid immune responses.

Comments on this clonotype: No antigen is known for it. A much larger clone lies one base from this, so it may be a read error.

The receptor was derived from a woman between 18 and 29 years old with Graves' hyperthyroidism. Donor details come from another sample of the same person, matched by shared clones. The sequencing sample was made of peripheral blood or thyroid tissue (not recorded which). The chain joins TRBV29-1 to TRBJ2-5, and TRBD2 may be the D gene, going by 5 matching bases. The CDR3 corresponds to CSVARPAVSQETQYF. The nucleotide sequence is TGCAGCGTTGCACGACCAGCGGTTTCCCAAGAGACCCAGTACTTC.